The rows below give T cell receptor beta chains drawn from one sample of a study of OX40 agonist ivuxolimab in advanced cancers. Produced via immunoSEQ multiplex PCR; TCRdb's table is partial and in-frame only. The profile shows 90,000 or so clones, about 89% of them singletons. Sequenced here: CD4+ or CD8+ T cells sorted from blood, sampled in a trial of the OX40 agonist ivuxolimab. These receptors were collected from an adult with an advanced solid tumor such as melanoma, head and neck, liver or kidney cancer. CDR3s include the opening cysteine and the closing phenylalanine or tryptophan. The order of the fields is D gene, J gene, clone size, V gene, CDR3 DNA, CDR3 protein. D genes are given only for firm matches. Some rows mark clone size as missing; the rest say once, few, many or name a class of expanded clone.

. TRBJ1-2 . TRBV6-5 TGTGCCAGCAGTTACTACCAGGGAAACCACTATGGCTACACCTTC CASSYYQGNHYGYTF
. TRBJ1-5 . TRBV28 TGTGCCAGCAGTTCCCTCCGGGGGACTAGCAATCAGCCCCAGCATTTT CASSSLRGTSNQPQHF
TRBD2 TRBJ2-1 . TRBV2 TGTGCCAGCAGACTAAGCGGGAGGATAGAGTTGTTCTTC CASRLSGRIELFF
TRBD1 TRBJ2-7 . TRBV7-6 TGTGCCAGCAGCCCCGGGACAGTGGTGTCCGAGCAGTACTTC CASSPGTVVSEQYF
. TRBJ1-5 . TRBV19 TGTGCCAGTAGTATGGGCGGACTTCAACCCCAGCATTTT CASSMGGLQPQHF
. TRBJ1-5 . TRBV30 TGTGCCTGGAGTGGGGAACGACAGCCCCAGCATTTT CAWSGERQPQHF
. TRBJ2-5 . TRBV29-1 TGCAGCGGTTTGCAGCAAGAGACCCAGTACTTC CSGLQQETQYF
. TRBJ2-1 . TRBV9 TGTGCCAGCAGCGTGTCGAGCCTGGAATACAATGAGCAGTTCTTC CASSVSSLEYNEQFF
TRBD2 TRBJ2-3 . TRBV7-3 TGTGCCAGCAGCCTTAGCGGGGGGGCCATAGATACGCAGTATTTT CASSLSGGAIDTQYF
TRBD1 TRBJ1-2 . TRBV30 TGTGCCTGGTGGGACAGGGCTGGCTACACCTTC CAWWDRAGYTF
. TRBJ2-5 once TRBV27 TGTGCCAGCAGTTTAGGGTGGGGGGAGACCCAGTACTTC CASSLGWGETQYF
. TRBJ1-1 . TRBV5-4 TGTGCCAGCAGCGCGGTGCCGGGACACCACACTGAAGCTTTCTTT CASSAVPGHHTEAFF
. TRBJ1-1 . TRBV28 TGTGCCAGCACCCTAATCGCGGGGGATATGAACACTGAAGCTTTCTTT CASTLIAGDMNTEAFF
. TRBJ1-1 . TRBV6-1 TGTGCCAGCAGTGAAGGCGTCGTAAGGGCCCCTGAAGCTTTCTTT CASSEGVVRAPEAFF
TRBD1 TRBJ1-5 . TRBV28 TGTGCCAGCAGCCTAAGAGGGGGCTCTCAGCCCCAGCATTTT CASSLRGGSQPQHF
. TRBJ2-7 . TRBV7-9 TGTGCCAGCAGCGCCCCCCTGTTAGACGAGCAGTACTTC CASSAPLLDEQYF
. TRBJ1-5 . TRBV9 TGTGCCAGCAGCGTAGAAGGAAACAACAATCAGCCCCAGCATTTT CASSVEGNNNQPQHF
. TRBJ1-6 . TRBV2 TGTGCCAGCAGTGAAGGCCCGATAGCCAGTCTAATTAATTCACCCCTCCACTTT CASSEGPIASLINSPLHF
TRBD1 TRBJ2-7 once TRBV5-1 TGCGCCAGCAGCTTTACAGGGGGCGGCGAGCAGTACTTC CASSFTGGGEQYF
TRBD2 TRBJ2-1 . TRBV7-9 TGTGCCAGCAGCTCCCGGTGGAGCGGGAGCCACAATGAGCAGTTCTTC CASSSRWSGSHNEQFF